This passage covers 30 T cell receptor beta chains from one sample sequenced in a study of blood T cell repertoires in COVID-19 (TCRdb year 2020). Libraries came from the immunoSEQ multiplex PCR assay. TCRdb holds this immuneACCESS table with in-frame rearrangements only. Some clones are missing; in checked studies, unresolved V genes explain under half, and the rest has no known cause. This sample has about 160,000 clones in its table, and 90% to 95% of those were observed once. Clones ranked in the top ten supply around 4.6% of the sample. Material for sequencing was peripheral blood. The receptors were sampled from a woman aged 45-65 years with acute or convalescent COVID-19.

The rearrangement links TRBV28 to TRBJ2-7, with D perhaps matching TRBD2 (6 bases). V was shortened by 3 bases and J by 2 bases, with 8 bases between the two germline ends. The CDR3 is made up of 13 amino acids. CDR1 is MDHEN and CDR2 is SYDVKM in the germline V gene. The CDR3 DNA follows: TGTGCCAGCAGTTTCCGGGGGACCTACGAGCAGTACTTC. This codes for CASSFRGTYEQYF. The variable domain in full, completed from reference TRBV28 and TRBJ2-7, reads DVKVTQSSRYLVKRTGEKVFLECVQDMDHENMFWYRQDPGLGLRLIYFSYDVKMKEKGDIPEGYSVSREKKERFSLILESASTNQTSMYLCASSFRGTYEQYFGPGTRLTVT.

This clone was recorded a few times. The rearrangement uses TRBV6-4 and TRBJ1-6; D is unresolved. Trimming shortened V by 4 bases and J by 0 bases, and 7 bases separated the two germline ends. Germline V gives CDR1 MRHNA, CDR2 SNTAGT. The CDR3 loop spans 15 amino acids. The CDR3, as DNA: TGTGCCAGCAGTGTGGGGAGCTCCTATAATTCACCCCTCCACTTT. This encodes CASSVGSSYNSPLHF.

The rearrangement joins TRBV23-1 to TRBJ1-5, with D hard to call. TRBV23-1 is noted as an ORF with a role that remains uncertain. Trimming removed 3 bases at V and 6 bases at J, with 12 bases between. This CDR3 region has 14 residues. The CDR3 region is CASSHCGRGQPQHF. The CDR3 nucleotides read TGCGCCAGCAGTCATTGCGGGCGAGGTCAGCCCCAGCATTTT.

The chain couples TRBV24-1 to TRBJ1-2; 9 nucleotides align to TRBD1. Losses at the gene ends were 3 bases for V and 3 bases for J; bases not matched to a gene: 4. The CDR3 loop spans 15 amino acids. Germline V lookup: CDR1 KGHDR, CDR2 SFDVKD. The CDR3 here is CATSDHRGRDYGYTF. The CDR3 DNA sequence: TGTGCCACCAGTGATCACAGGGGGCGTGACTATGGCTACACCTTC.

V usage is TRBV10-2 and J usage is TRBJ2-1; D possibly corresponds to TRBD1 (5 bases). The CDR3 runs to 17 residues. V gave up 6 bases and J gave up 5 bases, with 23 bases separating them. The V gene's germline CDR1 is WSHSY and CDR2 SAAADI. CDR3 protein: CASSLERYRSKNNEQFF. Written as DNA, the CDR3 is TGCGCCAGCAGCCTAGAACGCTACAGGTCAAAAAACAATGAGCAGTTCTTC.

The chain has TRBV2 and TRBJ2-2, with 7 positions matching TRBD1. Germline lookup yields CDR1 SNHLY and CDR2 FYNNEI. CDR3 size: 15 residues. Losses at the gene ends were 7 bases for V and 8 bases for J; bases not matched to a gene: 13. CDR3 nucleotides: TGTGCCAGCACCCTCGACAGGGTGGGGACGGGGGAGCTGTTTTTT. Encoded protein: CASTLDRVGTGELFF.

V gene TRBV13 combines with J gene TRBJ2-6, with 9 bases lining up with TRBD1. The CDR3 is 14 residues long. The germline gives CDR1 PRHDT, CDR2 FYEKMQ (reference sequence). V was clipped by 6 bases and J by 8 bases; unmatched bases: 5. CDR3 sequence (DNA): TGTGCCAGCAGGGAGACAGGGGGGTCCAACGTCCTGACTTTC. Translation: CASRETGGSNVLTF.

J is TRBJ1-3 and V is TRBV20-1; weak D call: TRBD1 (6 bases). V was shortened by 3 bases and J by 8 bases, with 14 bases between the two germline ends. CDR1 is DFQATT and CDR2 is SNEGSKA in the germline V gene (reference sequence). The CDR3 consists of 13 residues. The CDR3 sequence: CSASTGNEHTIYF. CDR3 nucleotide sequence: TGCAGTGCTAGTACAGGGAACGAGCACACCATATATTTT.

The chain uses TRBV5-1 and TRBJ1-2; D remains unclear. CDR1 is SGHRS, CDR2 YFSETQ, per germline. Trimming pared 5 bases from V and 3 bases from J, leaving 11 bases between. This CDR3 spans 13 amino acids. In DNA form, the CDR3 reads TGCGCCAGCAGTCTAGGATCACACTATGGCTACACCTTC. Its translation is CASSLGSHYGYTF.

The rearrangement joins TRBV18 to TRBJ1-1, with no clear D. Germline V gene lookup returns CDR1 KGHSH and CDR2 LQKENI. The CDR3 is 15 amino acids. The V end lost 4 bases, the J end lost 3 bases, and 15 bases lay between the germline ends. The CDR3 here is CASSQWARLDTEAFF. The CDR3, as DNA: TGTGCCAGCTCACAATGGGCGAGATTGGACACTGAAGCTTTCTTT.

This clone was seen just once. V gene TRBV7-2 combines with J gene TRBJ1-4, with D perhaps TRBD1 (5 bases). Germline CDR1 SGHTA, CDR2 FQGNSA. Between the trimmed V and J ends, which lost 5 bases and 7 bases, there was a span of 17 bases. The length of the CDR3 is 15 residues. Here the CDR3 reads CASSPRQGGTEKLFF. CDR3 in DNA: TGTGCCAGCAGCCCTAGGCAGGGAGGGACTGAAAAACTGTTTTTT.

The rearrangement uses TRBV5-4 and TRBJ1-2; 11 bases are shared with TRBD1. This CDR3 is built from 15 residues. Germline CDR1 SGHNT, CDR2 YYREEE (reference sequence). Trimming cost V 5 bases and J 4 bases; bases outside gene matches: 7. The CDR3 nucleotides are TGTGCCAGCAGGCTTGGGACAGGGGGTGGCTATGGCTACACCTTC. Amino acid sequence: CASRLGTGGGYGYTF.

The rearrangement links TRBV28 to TRBJ1-2, with D possibly matching TRBD1 (6 bases). Germline CDR1 reads MDHEN; CDR2 reads SYDVKM. Trimming stripped 3 bases from V and 2 bases from J, with 19 bases between. This CDR3 region has 17 residues. The CDR3 region is CASSFQGRYPANYGYTF. CDR3 coding DNA: TGTGCCAGCAGTTTCCAGGGGCGATATCCGGCCAACTATGGCTACACCTTC.

The chain couples TRBV11-2 to TRBJ2-3; no definite D call. Germline CDR1 and CDR2: SGHAT and FQNNGV. Trimming removed 6 bases from V and 0 bases from J, with 4 bases in between. The CDR3 spans 12 residues. The DNA for the CDR3 is TGTGCCAGCAGAGCAAGCACAGATACGCAGTATTTT. This gives the protein CASRASTDTQYF.

The chain employs TRBV19 and TRBJ2-3; 7 bases map to TRBD2. The germline gives CDR1 LNHDA, CDR2 SQIVND (reference sequence). The CDR3 length is 15 residues. J gave up 6 bases and V 0 bases, and 6 bases lay outside the gene matches. Written as DNA, the CDR3 is TGTGCCAGTAGTATAGAAGCGGGACTTCAGGATACGCAGTATTTT. This sequence encodes CASSIEAGLQDTQYF.

This chain uses TRBV10-3 with TRBJ1-2, with D maybe TRBD1 (5 bases). Per the germline V gene, CDR1 is ENHRY and CDR2 is SYGVKD. Trimming took 5 bases from V and 2 from J, leaving 9 bases between them. The CDR3 length is 13 residues. The CDR3 region is CAISFAGNYGYTF. The CDR3 nucleotides read TGTGCCATCAGTTTTGCAGGGAACTATGGCTACACCTTC.

The gene calls are TRBV19 and TRBJ1-1, with D possibly matching TRBD1 (5 bases). V was cut by 1 base and J by 6 bases, with 9 bases left in between. From germline, CDR1 is LNHDA and CDR2 SQIVND (reference sequence). The CDR3 runs 13 residues. CDR3 residues: CASSIGGGSEAFF. CDR3 bases: TGTGCCAGTAGTATAGGGGGGGGTTCTGAAGCTTTCTTT.

This chain connects TRBV12-3 or TRBV12-4 to TRBJ1-2; TRBD1 matches at 7 bases. V lost 6 bases, J lost 2 bases, and 0 bases stayed unmatched. The CDR3 has 12 residues. In nucleotides, the CDR3 is TGTGCCAGCAGACAGGGGAACTATGGCTACACCTTC. Amino acid sequence: CASRQGNYGYTF.

V gene TRBV19 combines with J gene TRBJ1-2; 9 bases are a match to TRBD1. There are 15 residues in the CDR3. The V segment lost 5 bases and the J segment 6 bases; nucleotides outside the gene matches: 10. The germline CDR1 and CDR2 sequences are LNHDA and SQIVND (reference sequence). CDR3 sequence (DNA): TGTGCCAGTAGTTTCGATAAACAGGGGGCGGATGGCTACACCTTC. Protein sequence: CASSFDKQGADGYTF.

The CDR3 reads CASRKTDFGEQFF. The DNA of the CDR3 is TGTGCCAGTAGAAAGACTGACTTCGGTGAGCAGTTCTTC. This chain uses TRBV19 with TRBJ2-1, with unresolved D. With 6 bases removed from V and 9 bases from J, the gap between germline ends came to 15 bases. CDR3 length: 13 residues. Germline V gives CDR1 LNHDA, CDR2 SQIVND (reference sequence).

The chain uses TRBV5-1 and TRBJ1-4, with 9 bases identical to TRBD1. V was clipped by 4 bases and J by 8 bases; unmatched bases: 6. CDR1 is SGHRS, CDR2 YFSETQ, per germline. This CDR3 comprises 14 residues. Here the CDR3 reads CASSRGQGQEKLFF. The CDR3 nucleotides are TGCGCCAGCAGCAGGGGACAGGGACAGGAAAAACTGTTTTTT.

The chain links TRBV30 to TRBJ1-2, with no clear D. With 0 bases removed from V and 4 bases from J, the gap between germline ends came to 9 bases. The germline V gene encodes CDR1 GTSNPN and CDR2 SVGIG (reference sequence). The length of the CDR3 is 13 residues. The CDR3 is CAWSVLGFYGYTF. Here the CDR3 DNA reads TGTGCCTGGAGTGTACTAGGGTTCTATGGCTACACCTTC.

The chain has TRBV11-2 and TRBJ2-3; 8 bases align to TRBD2. Unmatched junction bases numbered 9, after V lost 6 bases and J lost 4 bases. CDR1 is SGHAT, CDR2 FQNNGV, per germline. This CDR3 spans 15 amino acids. The CDR3 DNA sequence: TGTGCCAGCAGGAGGACGGGGGGGTTCGCAGATACGCAGTATTTT. Translated, it gives CASRRTGGFADTQYF.

This sequence joins TRBV6-5 and TRBJ2-7, with TRBD1 identical over 7 bases. The CDR3 has 14 amino acids. The V and J ends lost 4 bases and 4 bases, in that order; junction bases with no gene match: 7. Germline CDR1 and CDR2: MNHEY and SVGAGI. The CDR3 loop is CASSSRQGYYEQYF. For the CDR3, the DNA is TGTGCCAGCAGTTCGCGACAGGGCTATTACGAGCAGTACTTC.

The CDR3 sequence: CSVSASVWGAYNEQFF. CDR3 in DNA: TGCAGCGTTTCCGCCAGCGTTTGGGGGGCCTACAATGAGCAGTTCTTC. V and J are TRBV29-1 and TRBJ2-1, with a possible D match to TRBD2 (6 bases). Germline V gene data show CDR1 as SQVTM and CDR2 as ANQGSEA. The V end was cut by 5 bases, the J end by 2 bases, with 19 bases between. This CDR3 has 16 amino acids.

This sequence joins TRBV24-1 and TRBJ2-7; a possible D gene is TRBD1 (5 bases). This CDR3 has 13 residues. CDR1 and CDR2 (germline): KGHDR, SFDVKD. The V gene lost 3 bases and the J gene lost 3 bases, with 8 bases spanning the gap. Here the CDR3 reads CATSDPGHYEQYF. The CDR3 bases are TGTGCCACCAGTGATCCAGGGCACTACGAGCAGTACTTC.

V is TRBV4-3 and J is TRBJ2-7, with 9 bases aligning to TRBD1. Losses at the gene ends were 3 bases for V and 4 bases for J; bases not matched to a gene: 7. The germline V gene encodes CDR1 LGHNA and CDR2 YSLEER. This CDR3 is built from 15 residues. CDR3 amino acids: CASSQGPGQGYEQYF. CDR3 nucleotides: TGCGCCAGCAGCCAGGGCCCGGGACAGGGTTACGAGCAGTACTTC.

This rearrangement joins TRBV3-1 (or the pseudogene TRBV3-2) to TRBJ1-2, with 9 nucleotides matching TRBD1. The germline gives CDR1 LGHDT, CDR2 YNNKEL (reference sequence). Germline trimming cut 4 bases from V and 7 bases from J; bases unmatched to any gene: 1. This CDR3 has 12 residues. The CDR3 loop reads CASSRDRAGYTF. CDR3 DNA: TGTGCCAGCAGCCGGGACAGGGCTGGCTACACCTTC.

The chain is built from TRBV7-9 and TRBJ1-2; perhaps TRBD1 as D (6 bases). The length of the CDR3 is 13 residues. V was shortened by 5 bases and J by 0 bases, with 7 bases between the two germline ends. Germline V gene sequence: CDR1 SEHNR, CDR2 FQNEAQ (reference sequence). The CDR3 DNA sequence: TGTGCCAGCAGCGAGGGGGCTAACTATGGCTACACCTTC. It yields the protein CASSEGANYGYTF.

This clone turned up a few times. The rearrangement uses TRBV5-1 and TRBJ1-2, with 7 nucleotides matching TRBD1. The CDR3 loop spans 13 amino acids. Germline lookup yields CDR1 SGHRS and CDR2 YFSETQ. V gave up 5 bases and J gave up 4 bases; unmatched junction bases: 5. The CDR3 DNA reads TGCGCCAGCAGACCGGGACAGACCTATGGCTACACCTTC. This sequence encodes CASRPGQTYGYTF. Combining the CDR3 with reference TRBV5-1 and TRBJ1-2 gives the whole variable domain KAGVTQTPRYLIKTRGQQVTLSCSPISGHRSVSWYQQTPGQGLQFLFEYFSETQRNKGNFPGRFSGRQFSNSRSEMNVSTLELGDSALYLCASRPGQTYGYTFGSGTRLTVV.